Listed below are T cell receptor beta chains from one sample, sequenced in a study of response to subunit inactivated influenza vaccine. TCRdb called the RT-PCR reads again in MiXCR, with one record for every CDR3 protein. The sample comprises 150,000 to 200,000 distinct CDR3 sequences, approximately 11% of which are singletons, and under 15% rests with the top ten. The material was non-naive T cells sorted from PBMCs, obtained roughly 48 days after vaccination. The receptors shown here come from a man aged 45-65 years who received an inactivated influenza vaccine. Each CDR3 is given with its conserved first and last residue. A D gene is named only where the DNA matches it firmly. Size is stated for part of the rows, as once, few or many counts, or as a class when the clone is expanded.

d_gene	abundance	v_gene	j_gene	CDR3aa	CDR3nt
TRBD1	many	TRBV12-3/TRBV12-4	TRBJ2-7	CASSPGQPYEQYF	TGTGCCAGCAGTCCGGGACAGCCTTACGAGCAGTACTTC
.	few	TRBV4-3	TRBJ2-1	CASSQDLGLGEQFF	TGCGCCAGCAGCCAAGATCTGGGCCTGGGGGAGCAGTTCTTC
TRBD2	.	TRBV4-2	TRBJ2-7	CASSQQASGKWSF	TGTGCCAGCAGCCAACAAGCAAGCGGGAAGTGGTCCTTC
.	few	TRBV7-9	TRBJ1-1	CASSQVGRGNTEAFF	TGTGCCAGCAGCCAAGTGGGCAGGGGGAACACTGAAGCTTTCTTT
.	.	TRBV7-7	TRBJ2-2	CASSRYTTGELFF	TGTGCTAGCAGCCGATACACTACCGGGGAGCTGTTTTTT
.	many	TRBV7-9	TRBJ2-3	CASTITDTQYF	TGTGCCAGCACCATAACAGATACGCAGTATTTT
TRBD1	few	TRBV4-2	TRBJ2-7	CASSQAGQGSQQYF	TGTGCCAGCAGCCAAGCGGGACAGGGCTCCCAGCAGTACTTC
.	.	TRBV20-1	TRBJ2-3	CSTTLFTDTQYF	TGCAGTACTACTCTGTTCACAGATACGCAGTATTTT
.	many	TRBV5-1	TRBJ1-2	CASSRQGHGYTF	TGCGCCAGCAGCAGGCAGGGCCACGGCTACACCTTC
TRBD2	few	TRBV15	TRBJ2-1	CATSRDTSGVFNEQFF	TGTGCCACCAGCAGAGATACTAGCGGGGTCTTCAATGAGCAGTTCTTC
.	.	TRBV6-6	TRBJ2-3	CASSYVGTDTQYF	TGTGCCAGCAGTTATGTAGGGACAGATACGCAGTATTTT
TRBD1	.	TRBV24-1	TRBJ2-7	CATSPGTGKSHEQYF	TGTGCCACCAGTCCAGGGACAGGGAAAAGTCACGAGCAGTACTTC
.	many	TRBV4-3	TRBJ1-4	CASSQGRDLSEKLFF	TGCGCCAGCAGCCAAGGTCGAGACCTAAGTGAAAAACTGTTTTTT
TRBD2	many	TRBV4-3	TRBJ2-3	CASSRGRAKDTQYF	TGCGCCAGCAGCCGCGGGAGGGCCAAAGATACGCAGTATTTT
TRBD1	few	TRBV6-1	TRBJ2-7	CASRFDRGPTYEQYF	TGTGCCAGCAGATTCGACAGGGGCCCAACCTACGAGCAGTACTTC
.	.	TRBV10-3	TRBJ2-3	CAISESNSGTDTQYF	TGTGCCATCAGTGAGTCGAACAGCGGGACAGATACGCAGTATTTT
.	few	TRBV19	TRBJ2-5	CASSESGVGTETQYF	TGTGCCAGTAGTGAGTCAGGGGTTGGAACGGAGACCCAGTACTTC
TRBD2	few	TRBV30	TRBJ2-2	CAWSLLAPTGELFF	TGTGCCTGGAGTCTACTAGCGCCCACCGGGGAGCTGTTTTTT
.	few	TRBV11-2	TRBJ1-1	CASSLVGGQEAFF	TGTGCCAGCAGCTTAGTGGGGGGGCAGGAAGCTTTCTTT
.	many	TRBV9	TRBJ1-6	CASSVEPTVNLGSPLHF	TGTGCCAGCAGCGTAGAGCCGACAGTTAATCTGGGTTCACCCCTCCACTTT
TRBD1	.	TRBV20-1	TRBJ2-1	CSATGQGRSYNEQFF	TGCAGTGCTACAGGACAGGGGCGGTCCTACAATGAGCAGTTCTTC
.	many	TRBV6-2/TRBV6-3	TRBJ2-5	CASRRRIRPQETQYF	TGTGCCAGCAGAAGAAGGATACGGCCCCAAGAGACCCAGTACTTC
.	.	TRBV20-1	TRBJ2-2	CSANSGTATGELFF	TGCAGTGCAAATTCCGGGACGGCCACCGGGGAGCTGTTTTTT
.	.	TRBV12-3/TRBV12-4	TRBJ1-2	CASTLTGTNYGYTF	TGTGCCAGCACCCTGACAGGCACTAACTATGGCTACACCTTC
.	.	TRBV5-1	TRBJ1-1	CASSRGAEAFF	TGCGCCAGCAGCCGCGGGGCTGAAGCTTTCTTT
TRBD1	.	TRBV5-1	TRBJ2-7	CASSLRSAGGSEQYF	TGCGCCAGCAGCTTGAGGTCGGCAGGGGGAAGCGAGCAGTACTTC
.	many	TRBV7-8	TRBJ2-1	CASSSIERGEQFF	TGTGCCAGCAGCTCAATAGAGAGAGGTGAGCAGTTCTTC
.	many	TRBV7-6	TRBJ2-2	CASSLNAIRGGELFF	TGTGCCAGCAGCTTGAATGCAATACGGGGCGGGGAGCTGTTTTTT
TRBD1	.	TRBV20-1	TRBJ2-5	CSARSNRDREQETQYF	TGCAGTGCTAGGAGTAACCGGGACAGGGAACAAGAGACCCAGTACTTC
.	.	TRBV6-2/TRBV6-3	TRBJ2-7	CASNIASAYEQYF	TGTGCCAGCAACATTGCTAGCGCTTACGAGCAGTACTTC
.	once	TRBV28	TRBJ2-3	CASSPSVGLGSLSDTQYF	TGTGCCAGCAGCCCAAGCGTGGGCCTCGGGAGTCTCTCAGATACGCAGTATTTT
.	many	TRBV20-1	TRBJ1-2	CSAGRTPNNYGYTF	TGCAGTGCTGGGAGAACACCTAATAACTATGGCTACACCTTC
.	many	TRBV7-2	TRBJ1-4	CASSLDRGNEKLFF	TGTGCCAGCAGCTTAGATAGGGGTAATGAAAAACTGTTTTTT
.	many	TRBV7-2	TRBJ1-5	CASSFSGLQPQHF	TGTGCCAGCAGCTTTTCGGGCCTTCAGCCCCAGCATTTT
.	.	TRBV20-1	TRBJ2-7	CSARDVGGSQVYEQYF	TGCAGTGCTAGAGATGTCGGGGGTAGTCAGGTCTACGAGCAGTACTTC
.	.	TRBV7-9	TRBJ1-1	CASSPGRLSEACF	TGTGCCAGCAGCCCCGGGCGGCTCTCTGAAGCTTGCTTT
.	.	TRBV29-1	TRBJ1-1	CSAGDGDTEAFF	TGCAGCGCGGGGGACGGGGACACTGAAGCTTTCTTT
.	few	TRBV5-1	TRBJ1-6	CASSLLGDNSPLHF	TGCGCCAGCAGCCTCCTGGGAGATAATTCACCCCTCCACTTT
.	few	TRBV10-3	TRBJ2-1	CAIRDRYNEQFF	TGTGCCATCCGGGACCGATACAATGAGCAGTTCTTC
.	few	TRBV20-1	TRBJ1-5	CSVLTGGNQPQHF	TGCAGTGTCCTTACCGGAGGCAATCAGCCCCAGCATTTT
.	many	TRBV7-8	TRBJ2-3	CASSPIGGLSDTQYF	TGTGCCAGCAGCCCGATTGGAGGCTTATCCGATACGCAGTATTTT